The source of this T cell receptor beta chain is a study of OX40 agonist ivuxolimab in advanced cancers. On the study more broadly: Three patients, one with hepatocellular carcinoma and two with cutaneous melanoma, responded partially.

Method: immunoSEQ multiplex PCR; TCRdb's copy keeps in-frame clones and lacks some. This sample carries about 60,000 clones, roughly nine tenths of them seen once, and the ten largest clones take 11% to 15%. Deletions cut 4 bases from V and 0 bases from J, with 13 bases between. Per the germline V gene, CDR1 is MNHNS and CDR2 is SASEGT. CDR3 length: 15 amino acids. The chain has TRBV6-1 and TRBJ2-7; D remains unclear. Sample: CD4+ or CD8+ T cells sorted from blood, taken in a trial of the OX40 agonist ivuxolimab. This receptor was obtained from an adult with an advanced solid tumor such as melanoma, head and neck, liver or kidney cancer. CDR3 residues: CASSGGVRYSYEQYF. The CDR3 DNA is TGTGCCAGCAGTGGTGGGGTTCGGTACTCCTACGAGCAGTACTTC.